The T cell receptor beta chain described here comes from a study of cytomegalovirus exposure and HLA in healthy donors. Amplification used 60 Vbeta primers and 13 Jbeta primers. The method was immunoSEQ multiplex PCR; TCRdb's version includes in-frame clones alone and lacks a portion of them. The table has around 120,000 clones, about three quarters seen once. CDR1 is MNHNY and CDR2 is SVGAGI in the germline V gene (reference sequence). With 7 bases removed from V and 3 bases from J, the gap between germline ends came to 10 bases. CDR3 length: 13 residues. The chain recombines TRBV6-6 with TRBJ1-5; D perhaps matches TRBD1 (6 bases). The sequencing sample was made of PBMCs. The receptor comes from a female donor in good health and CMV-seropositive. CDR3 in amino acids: CASKGGANQPQHF. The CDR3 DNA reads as TGTGCCAGCAAAGGGGGGGCCAATCAGCCCCAGCATTTT.